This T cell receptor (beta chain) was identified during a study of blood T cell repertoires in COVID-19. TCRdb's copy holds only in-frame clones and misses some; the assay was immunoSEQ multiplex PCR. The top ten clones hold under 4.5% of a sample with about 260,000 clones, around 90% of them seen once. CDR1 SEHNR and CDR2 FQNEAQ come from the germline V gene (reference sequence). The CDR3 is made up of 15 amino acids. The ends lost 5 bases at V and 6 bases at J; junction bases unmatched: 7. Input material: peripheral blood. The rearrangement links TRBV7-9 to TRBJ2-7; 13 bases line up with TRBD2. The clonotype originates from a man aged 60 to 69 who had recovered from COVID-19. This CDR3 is CASSPRTSGGPEQYF. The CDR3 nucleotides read TGTGCCAGCAGCCCCCGGACTAGCGGGGGACCCGAGCAGTACTTC.